Presented here are 30 T cell receptor beta chains from one specimen sequenced in a study of beta chain features in type 1 diabetes. Expressed TCRB transcripts were sequenced, since all the RNA that had been isolated was reverse transcribed. Libraries were prepared by immunoSEQ multiplex PCR; TCRdb keeps only in-frame clonotypes and omits some of them. The sample contains under 950,000 clones, 17% of which appear only once. Sequenced sample: naive CD4+ T cells from blood. The receptors were sampled from a woman aged 18-29 years in good health.

There are a few counts of this clone. The V gene is TRBV4-3, the J gene TRBJ1-4, with D unresolved. Per germline, CDR1 LGHNA and CDR2 YSLEER. CDR3 length: 17 amino acids. V shed 2 bases and J shed 3 bases, with 16 bases lying between them. CDR3 in DNA: TGCGCCAGCAGCCAAATGCGGCCGGGTGCGGCTAATGAAAAACTGTTTTTT. It specifies CASSQMRPGAANEKLFF.

Only a few counts were recorded for this clone. This rearrangement joins TRBV6-5 to TRBJ2-7; 7 bases align to TRBD2. This CDR3 is built from 14 residues. The germline V gene encodes CDR1 MNHEY and CDR2 SVGAGI. Trimming at V came to 5 bases and at J to 5 bases, leaving 9 bases not matched to a gene. CDR3 in amino acids: CASSRTSFRDEQYF. CDR3 coding DNA: TGTGCCAGCAGTAGGACTAGTTTCAGGGACGAGCAGTACTTC.

This chain joins TRBV14 and TRBJ2-5, with 7 bases aligning to TRBD2. J gave up 4 bases and V 4 bases, and 6 bases lay outside the gene matches. Germline CDR1 reads SGHDN; CDR2 reads FVKESK. This CDR3 comprises 14 residues. DNA of the CDR3: TGTGCCAGCAGCCCCCAGGCGGGAGCAGAGACCCAGTACTTC. Residues: CASSPQAGAETQYF.

The chain recombines TRBV6-1 with TRBJ1-2; no clear D. V dropped 7 bases and J dropped 6 bases, with 15 bases sitting between them. The germline V gene encodes CDR1 MNHNS and CDR2 SASEGT. The CDR3 extends over 13 amino acids. This CDR3 is CASTIRSVDGYTF. CDR3 nucleotide sequence: TGTGCCAGCACGATTAGATCAGTGGATGGCTACACCTTC.

The chain has TRBV5-6 and TRBJ2-7; D possibly matches TRBD1 or TRBD2 (5 bases each). CDR3 length: 14 residues. With 4 bases removed from V and 3 bases from J, the gap between germline ends came to 14 bases. The germline gives CDR1 SGHDT, CDR2 YYEEEE. The CDR3 sequence is CASSVPGAYYEQYF. DNA of the CDR3: TGTGCCAGCAGCGTCCCCGGGGCCTACTACGAGCAGTACTTC.

This clone has just a few counts. The gene calls are TRBV27 and TRBJ2-3, with 7 bases matching TRBD1. Trimming removed 4 bases from V and 0 bases from J; junction bases left unmatched: 1. CDR1 is MNHEY and CDR2 is SMNVEV in the germline V gene (reference sequence). CDR3 length: 14 residues. The CDR3: CASSWDSSTDTQYF. CDR3 DNA sequence: TGTGCCAGCAGTTGGGACAGTAGCACAGATACGCAGTATTTT.

This clone was recorded a few times. The V call is TRBV9, the J call TRBJ2-2; 11 positions match TRBD1. The CDR3 sequence is 15 residues long. Germline CDR1 reads SGDLS; CDR2 reads YYNGEE. J lost 4 bases, V lost 7 bases, and 6 bases had no gene match. The CDR3 DNA sequence: TGTGCCAGCGCTGCTGGGACAGGGGGCACCGGGGAGCTGTTTTTT. It is translated as CASAAGTGGTGELFF.

About this clone: Other DNA sequences in this specimen translate into the identical CDR3. This chain's CDR3 is CASSPPTGDGYTF. CDR3 coding DNA: TGTGCCAGCTCACCACCGACCGGGGATGGCTACACCTTC. The V gene is TRBV18, the J gene TRBJ1-2; the D is unclear. The germline V gene has CDR1 KGHSH and CDR2 LQKENI. Trimming pared 0 bases from V and 6 bases from J, leaving 8 bases between. The CDR3 loop spans 13 amino acids.

This clone was seen a few times. This chain joins TRBV19 and TRBJ1-2; TRBD1 matches 7 bases. The germline V gene has CDR1 LNHDA and CDR2 SQIVND (reference sequence). Trimming at V came to 2 bases and at J to 8 bases, leaving 8 bases not matched to a gene. The CDR3 runs to 14 residues. CDR3 protein: CASSIIDRDEGYTF. CDR3 in DNA: TGTGCCAGTAGTATAATCGACAGGGATGAAGGCTACACCTTC.

The rearrangement joins TRBV15 to TRBJ2-1; D is unclear. The germline gives CDR1 LNHNV, CDR2 YYDKDF (reference sequence). V was shortened by 5 bases and J by 10 bases, with 15 bases between the two germline ends. The CDR3 loop spans 13 amino acids. CDR3 coding DNA: TGTGCCACCAGCCTAACGCCGGACGGCGAGCAGTTCTTC. The encoded protein is CATSLTPDGEQFF. The whole variable domain, filled in from reference TRBV15 and TRBJ2-1, reads DAMVIQNPRYQVTQFGKPVTLSCSQTLNHNVMYWYQQKSSQAPKLLFHYYDKDFNNEADTPDNFQSRRPNTSFCFLDIRSPGLGDTAMYLCATSLTPDGEQFFGPGTRLTVL.

The chain recombines TRBV28 with TRBJ2-6; the match to TRBD1 covers 8 bases. V gave up 4 bases and J gave up 5 bases; unmatched junction bases: 25. CDR3 length equals 22 residues. Germline assignment: CDR1 MDHEN and CDR2 SYDVKM. Written as DNA, the CDR3 is TGTGCCAGCAGTTCCCCCGGGACCCGGATTCCCTCAGGGGGCGCGAGGGCCAACGTCCTGACTTTC. Its translation: CASSSPGTRIPSGGARANVLTF.

This clone was seen a handful of times. V gene TRBV29-1 combines with J gene TRBJ2-5; 11 nucleotides line up with TRBD2. From germline, CDR1 is SQVTM and CDR2 ANQGSEA. The CDR3 extends over 14 amino acids. The trim removed 4 bases at V and 4 bases at J, leaving 5 bases unmatched. CDR3 sequence: CSVGPGLAGETQYF. The DNA for the CDR3 is TGCAGCGTTGGGCCTGGACTAGCGGGAGAGACCCAGTACTTC.

This clone came up a few times. V gene TRBV18 combines with J gene TRBJ2-3; D call uncertain. Trimming shortened V by 3 bases and J by 3 bases, and 10 bases separated the two germline ends. This CDR3 has 14 amino acids. CDR1 and CDR2 (germline): KGHSH, LQKENI. CDR3 in amino acids: CASSPTSSTDTQYF. In nucleotides, the CDR3 is TGTGCCAGCTCACCGACGAGCTCTACAGATACGCAGTATTTT.

The J gene is TRBJ2-5, the V gene TRBV27, with 9 bases lining up with TRBD2. In germline, CDR1 is MNHEY, CDR2 SMNVEV (reference sequence). The length of the CDR3 is 15 residues. V dropped 6 bases and J dropped 5; count of bases not matched to a gene: 10. This CDR3 is CASSESSGRGETQYF. The CDR3, as DNA: TGTGCCAGCAGCGAGAGTAGCGGGAGAGGGGAGACCCAGTACTTC.

This clone was counted only a few times. The V gene is TRBV27, the J gene TRBJ2-3; no firm D call. CDR1 MNHEY and CDR2 SMNVEV come from the germline V gene (reference sequence). The ends were cut back, 0 bases at V and 5 bases at J, with 6 bases in the middle. The CDR3 sequence is 13 residues long. CDR3 nucleotide sequence: TGTGCCAGCAGTTTATCCCCCGTAGATACGCAGTATTTT. Translated, it gives CASSLSPVDTQYF.

This clone occurred a few times. This sequence joins TRBV2 and TRBJ2-7; 9 positions match TRBD1. Trimming at V came to 7 bases and at J to 3 bases, leaving 10 bases not matched to a gene. There are 15 residues in the CDR3. The germline V gene encodes CDR1 SNHLY and CDR2 FYNNEI. The CDR3 DNA sequence: TGTGCCAGCAAAGATTCGGGACAGGGTAACTACGAGCAGTACTTC. Translating gives CASKDSGQGNYEQYF.

The chain has TRBV7-9 and TRBJ2-3; D is unresolved. The CDR3 length is 15 residues. Looked up from germline, CDR1 is SEHNR and CDR2 is FQNEAQ (reference sequence). V was pared by 5 bases and J by 8 bases, with 20 bases between. The CDR3 DNA sequence: TGTGCCAGCAGCCCAGACCCCATTTTCTTGGGTACGCAGTATTTT. Translating it yields CASSPDPIFLGTQYF.

J is TRBJ2-7 and V is TRBV28, with TRBD2 as a possible D gene (5 bases). Trimming shortened V by 7 bases and J by 5 bases, and 18 bases separated the two germline ends. The CDR3 extends over 14 amino acids. Germline CDR1 reads MDHEN; CDR2 reads SYDVKM. The CDR3 loop is CASNSPSKSHEQYF. CDR3 in DNA: TGTGCCAGCAACTCCCCTAGCAAGAGCCACGAGCAGTACTTC.

The rearrangement uses TRBV7-9 and TRBJ1-1; D uncertain. Germline V gives CDR1 SEHNR, CDR2 FQNEAQ (reference sequence). The CDR3 consists of 15 residues. V gave up 2 bases and J gave up 4 bases, with 14 bases separating them. The CDR3 bases are TGTGCCAGCAGCTTAACCCCTACCTCTGGCACTGAAGCTTTCTTT. As protein: CASSLTPTSGTEAFF.

CDR3 sequence (DNA): TGTGCCAGCAGCGTAGAGGTCGAGGGGGCGACGCAGTATTTT. It is translated as CASSVEVEGATQYF. The genes are TRBV9 and TRBJ2-3; 7 nucleotides align to TRBD1. V lost 0 bases, J lost 9 bases, and 7 bases stayed unmatched. This CDR3 has 14 amino acids. Germline V gene lookup returns CDR1 SGDLS and CDR2 YYNGEE.

About this clone: The same CDR3 can be traced to other DNA sequences in this sample. The rearrangement uses TRBV7-8 and TRBJ1-1, with TRBD1 identical over 7 bases. The germline V gene encodes CDR1 SGHVS and CDR2 FQNEAQ. This CDR3 spans 15 amino acids. With V trimmed by 4 bases and J by 1 base, 6 bases remained unmatched. As DNA, the CDR3 is TGTGCCAGCAGCTCCAGGACAGGTGGGAACACTGAAGCTTTCTTT. Residues: CASSSRTGGNTEAFF. Full variable domain (rest looked up from reference TRBV7-8 and TRBJ1-1): GAGVSQSPRYKVAKRGQDVALRCDPISGHVSLFWYQQALGQGPEFLTYFQNEAQLDKSGLPSDRFFAERPEGSVSTLKIQRTQQEDSAVYLCASSSRTGGNTEAFFGQGTRLTVV.

The sample holds a few counts of this clone. Distinct nucleotide sequences in the sample also encode this CDR3. The chain carries TRBV9 and TRBJ2-5; D uncertain. CDR3 length equals 13 residues. The germline V gene has CDR1 SGDLS and CDR2 YYNGEE. Trimming left V 0 bases short and J 2 bases short, with 5 bases between. The DNA for the CDR3 is TGTGCCAGCAGCGTAGCTGTACAAGAGACCCAGTACTTC. It specifies CASSVAVQETQYF.

The genes are TRBV7-9 and TRBJ2-3; D not resolved. This CDR3 is built from 11 residues. With 5 bases removed from V and 6 bases from J, the gap between germline ends came to 6 bases. The germline V gene has CDR1 SEHNR and CDR2 FQNEAQ (reference sequence). Here the CDR3 DNA reads TGTGCCAGCAGCCGATTGGATACGCAGTATTTT. Its protein is CASSRLDTQYF. Variable domain in full (rest from reference TRBV7-9 and TRBJ2-3): DTGVSQNPRHKITKRGQNVTFRCDPISEHNRLYWYRQTLGQGPEFLTYFQNEAQLEKSRLLSDRFSAERPKGSFSTLEIQRTEQGDSAMYLCASSRLDTQYFGPGTRLTVL.

The CDR3 loop is CASSDFRGQSGGYTF. The CDR3 DNA follows: TGTGCCAGCAGCGACTTCAGGGGGCAGTCGGGTGGCTACACCTTC. This chain links TRBV5-4 with TRBJ1-2, with 8 nucleotides matching TRBD1. From germline, CDR1 is SGHNT and CDR2 YYREEE (reference sequence). The CDR3 is made up of 15 amino acids. The V gene end was trimmed by 4 bases and the J gene end by 7 bases; junction bases not matched to a gene: 12. Full variable domain (remainder filled in from reference TRBV5-4 and TRBJ1-2): ETGVTQSPTHLIKTRGQQVTLRCSSQSGHNTVSWYQQALGQGPQFIFQYYREEENGRGNFPPRFSGLQFPNYSSELNVNALELDDSALYLCASSDFRGQSGGYTFGSGTRLTVV.

This clone was observed a handful of times. This chain links TRBV18 with TRBJ2-7, with D possibly TRBD1 on 6 matching bases. CDR3 length: 13 amino acids. Germline CDR1 is KGHSH and CDR2 is LQKENI. Trimming cost V 3 bases and J 4 bases, with 10 bases left between them. CDR3 bases: TGTGCCAGCTCACCGAAAGACAGGTACGAGCAGTACTTC. It is translated as CASSPKDRYEQYF.

The V and J genes are TRBV2 and TRBJ2-5; D uncertain. Trimming shortened V by 4 bases and J by 1 base, and 13 bases separated the two germline ends. CDR1 is SNHLY, CDR2 FYNNEI, per germline. The CDR3 sequence is 15 residues long. The CDR3 coding sequence is TGTGCCAGCAGTGGAATTAGGACCGGCCAAGAGACCCAGTACTTC. It codes for CASSGIRTGQETQYF.

The CDR3 nucleotides read TGTGCCAGCAGTGTCGACTACGAGCAGTACTTC. Residues: CASSVDYEQYF. This rearrangement joins TRBV6-1 to TRBJ2-7; D unresolved. The germline CDR1 and CDR2 sequences are MNHNS and SASEGT. V shed 4 bases and J shed 3 bases, with 4 bases lying between them. The CDR3 extends over 11 amino acids.

This clone has more than one count but fewer than ten. This chain uses TRBV6-5 with TRBJ2-7, with a weak D call TRBD2 (6 bases). V shed 1 base and J shed 3 bases, with 10 bases lying between them. CDR3 length: 14 amino acids. Germline values: CDR1 MNHEY, CDR2 SVGAGI. CDR3 region: CASSYWGRNYEQYF. In DNA, the CDR3 is TGTGCCAGCAGTTACTGGGGGAGGAACTACGAGCAGTACTTC.

The chain carries TRBV5-1 and TRBJ2-5; D is uncertain. In germline, CDR1 is SGHRS, CDR2 YFSETQ. V was trimmed by 4 bases and J by 2 bases, leaving 9 bases between them. The CDR3 covers 13 residues. The CDR3, as DNA: TGCGCCAGCAGCCCGCACACTCAAGAGACCCAGTACTTC. Its translation is CASSPHTQETQYF.

This sequence joins TRBV25-1 and TRBJ2-5; D call uncertain. This CDR3 spans 11 amino acids. V gave up 2 bases and J gave up 5 bases, with 3 bases separating them. CDR1 and CDR2 from the germline V gene are MGHDK and SYGVNS. The CDR3 region is CASSEHETQYF. The DNA of the CDR3 is TGTGCCAGCAGTGAACACGAGACCCAGTACTTC.